The rows below give T cell receptor beta chains drawn from one sample of a study of blood T cell repertoires in COVID-19. Some clones are missing from TCRdb's copy, which holds only in-frame ones; the method was immunoSEQ multiplex PCR. The sample carries over 300,000 clones, around 89% recorded once. Sequencing was performed on PBMCs or T cells enriched from blood (not recorded which). All receptors come from a woman aged 25 to 39 with acute COVID-19. Each CDR3 is given with its conserved first and last residue. The D gene is left open where the match is weak. Size is omitted from some rows. Given values are once, few, many or a class for expanded clones.

j_gene: TRBJ2-4
abundance: .
v_gene: TRBV30
d_gene: TRBD1
CDR3nt: TGTGCCTGGAGGGATGACAGGGGGACCTTCGGCAAAAACATTCAGTACTTC
CDR3aa: CAWRDDRGTFGKNIQYF

j_gene: TRBJ1-1
abundance: .
v_gene: TRBV9
d_gene: .
CDR3nt: TGTGCCAGCAGCGTAGTCTCAAGGGGTGACACTGAAGCTTTCTTT
CDR3aa: CASSVVSRGDTEAFF

j_gene: TRBJ2-2
abundance: .
v_gene: TRBV9
d_gene: .
CDR3nt: TGTGCCAGCAGCGTAACAAACACCGGGGAGCTGTTTTTT
CDR3aa: CASSVTNTGELFF

j_gene: TRBJ2-7
abundance: .
v_gene: TRBV4-1
d_gene: TRBD2
CDR3nt: TGCGCCAGCAGCCCCGGACTAGCGGGCCTCTACGAGCAGTACTTC
CDR3aa: CASSPGLAGLYEQYF

j_gene: TRBJ2-7
abundance: .
v_gene: TRBV5-1
d_gene: TRBD1
CDR3nt: TGCGCCAGCAGCTTTGGGACAGGGGACTACGAGCAGTACTTC
CDR3aa: CASSFGTGDYEQYF

j_gene: TRBJ2-7
abundance: .
v_gene: TRBV18
d_gene: .
CDR3nt: TGTGCCAGCTCACCACATTACGGAGCCTACGAGCAGTACTTC
CDR3aa: CASSPHYGAYEQYF

j_gene: TRBJ1-2
abundance: .
v_gene: TRBV9
d_gene: .
CDR3nt: TGTGCCAGCAGCGTGACTGAGAACTATGGCTACACCTTC
CDR3aa: CASSVTENYGYTF

j_gene: TRBJ2-5
abundance: .
v_gene: TRBV3-1/TRBV3-2
d_gene: TRBD1
CDR3nt: TGTGCCAGCAGCCTCGGGACAGGAATTGGGACCCAGTACTTC
CDR3aa: CASSLGTGIGTQYF

j_gene: TRBJ1-1
abundance: .
v_gene: TRBV30
d_gene: .
CDR3nt: TGTGCCTGGAGGACCAGGGTTTCCACTGAAGCTTTCTTT
CDR3aa: CAWRTRVSTEAFF

j_gene: TRBJ1-2
abundance: .
v_gene: TRBV6-4
d_gene: TRBD1
CDR3nt: TGTGCCAGCAGCGCCGGGACAGGGGGAGATGGCTACACCTTC
CDR3aa: CASSAGTGGDGYTF

j_gene: TRBJ2-2
abundance: .
v_gene: TRBV3-1/TRBV3-2
d_gene: TRBD2
CDR3nt: TGTGCCAGCAGCCATTACCTGGGGACTAGCGGGGCCGTTACCGGGGAGCTGTTTTTT
CDR3aa: CASSHYLGTSGAVTGELFF

j_gene: TRBJ2-7
abundance: .
v_gene: TRBV11-3
d_gene: .
CDR3nt: TGTGCCAGCAGCTTAGCCGCTAACTACGAGCAGTACTTC
CDR3aa: CASSLAANYEQYF

j_gene: TRBJ2-1
abundance: once
v_gene: TRBV3-1/TRBV3-2
d_gene: .
CDR3nt: TGTGCCAGCAGCCAAGGCCTATTACCGGGACATACCTACAATGAGCAGTTCTTC
CDR3aa: CASSQGLLPGHTYNEQFF

j_gene: TRBJ1-3
abundance: few
v_gene: TRBV7-6
d_gene: TRBD1
CDR3nt: TGTGCCAGCAGCTTAGCGAGGAAACAGGGGTCTGGAAACACCATATATTTT
CDR3aa: CASSLARKQGSGNTIYF

j_gene: TRBJ2-7
abundance: .
v_gene: TRBV11-2
d_gene: .
CDR3nt: TGTGCCAGCAGAACAACAATAGCCCCGGACAGAGTCTACGAGCAGTACTTC
CDR3aa: CASRTTIAPDRVYEQYF